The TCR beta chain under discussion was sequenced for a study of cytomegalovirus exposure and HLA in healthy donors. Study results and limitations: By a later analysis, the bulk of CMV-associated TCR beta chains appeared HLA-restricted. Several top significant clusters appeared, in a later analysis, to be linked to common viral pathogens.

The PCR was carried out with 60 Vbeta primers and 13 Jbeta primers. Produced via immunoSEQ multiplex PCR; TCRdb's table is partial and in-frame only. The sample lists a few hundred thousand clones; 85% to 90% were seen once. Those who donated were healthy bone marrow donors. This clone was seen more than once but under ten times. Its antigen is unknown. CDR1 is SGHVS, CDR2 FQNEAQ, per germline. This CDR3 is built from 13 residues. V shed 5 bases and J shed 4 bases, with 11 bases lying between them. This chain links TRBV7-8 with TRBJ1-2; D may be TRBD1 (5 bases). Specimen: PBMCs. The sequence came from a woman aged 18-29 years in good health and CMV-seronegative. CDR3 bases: TGTGCCAGCAGCCTGCGGGGGATCTATGGCTACACCTTC. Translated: CASSLRGIYGYTF.